This entry lists 20 T cell receptor beta chains sequenced from one sample in a study of blood T cell repertoires in COVID-19. TCRdb's copy holds only in-frame clones and misses some; the assay was immunoSEQ multiplex PCR. The sample shows hundreds of thousands of clones, 85% to 90% of them seen only once. The sample comprised PBMCs or T cells enriched from blood (not recorded which). The receptors derive from a man aged 18 to 35 who had recovered from COVID-19.

The V call is TRBV3-1 (or the pseudogene TRBV3-2), the J call TRBJ1-2; possibly TRBD1 for D (6 bases). The V and J ends lost 0 bases and 3 bases respectively, with 14 bases between them. This CDR3 is 16 amino acids long. CDR1 and CDR2 from the germline V gene are LGHDT and YNNKEL (reference sequence). The DNA of the CDR3 is TGTGCCAGCAGCCAAGACCCTCGGGACATGTACTATGGCTACACCTTC. Translated, it gives CASSQDPRDMYYGYTF.

This rearrangement joins TRBV5-1 to TRBJ2-1; D is possibly TRBD2 (5 bases). The germline gives CDR1 SGHRS, CDR2 YFSETQ. The CDR3 is 13 amino acids. V was shortened by 4 bases and J by 6 bases, with 11 bases between the two germline ends. The CDR3 is CASSTGMSNEQFF. CDR3 in DNA: TGCGCCAGCAGCACCGGGATGTCCAATGAGCAGTTCTTC.

About this clone: An end of the junction does not agree with germline; a read error may underlie this. This rearrangement joins TRBV2 to TRBJ1-1; 7 nucleotides agree with TRBD1. The length of the CDR3 is 14 residues. Germline values: CDR1 SNHLY, CDR2 FYNNEI. The CDR3: CASREETGFTEAFF. CDR3 in DNA: TGTGCCAGCAGAGAAGAGACAGGGTTCACTGAAGCTTTCTTT.

The V gene is TRBV4-1, the J gene TRBJ2-7, with D possibly TRBD1 on 7 matching bases. CDR1 MGHRA and CDR2 YSYEKL come from the germline V gene. V was pared by 3 bases and J by 0 bases, with 21 bases between. This CDR3 has 18 amino acids. CDR3 sequence reads: CASSQEPPGGSLSYEQYF. As DNA, the CDR3 is TGCGCCAGCAGCCAGGAGCCCCCAGGGGGGTCCCTCTCCTACGAGCAGTACTTC.

Comments on this clone: A read error may account for a junction end that differs from germline. The chain is built from TRBV12-3 or TRBV12-4 and TRBJ1-2, with D tentatively TRBD1 (6 bases). The length of the CDR3 is 9 residues. CDR3 DNA: TGTGCCAGCAGTTTTTGGGACAACTTC. Amino acids: CASSFWDNF.

The chain carries TRBV18 and TRBJ2-3; TRBD2 matches 7 bases. There are 16 residues in the CDR3. J gave up 5 bases and V 6 bases, and 14 bases lay outside the gene matches. Germline V gene data show CDR1 as KGHSH and CDR2 as LQKENI. CDR3 in amino acids: CASSLIGTTRGDTQYF. CDR3 nucleotides: TGTGCCAGCTCGCTCATTGGGACTACAAGGGGAGATACGCAGTATTTT.

The J gene is TRBJ2-1, the V gene TRBV5-1; 8 nucleotides line up with TRBD2. From germline, CDR1 is SGHRS and CDR2 YFSETQ. J was trimmed by 8 bases and V by 4 bases; bases with no gene match: 8. The CDR3 sequence is 14 residues long. The CDR3 region is CASSTFTGGDEQFF. The CDR3 coding sequence is TGCGCCAGCAGCACCTTTACCGGGGGGGATGAGCAGTTCTTC.

The gene calls are TRBV2 and TRBJ2-1; a weak D match, TRBD2 (7 bases). This CDR3 is built from 13 residues. The V end lost 9 bases, the J end lost 7 bases, and 16 bases lay between the germline ends. Germline values: CDR1 SNHLY, CDR2 FYNNEI. The CDR3 loop reads CARWGGLGNEQFF. The CDR3 DNA is TGTGCCAGATGGGGGGGCCTGGGGAATGAGCAGTTCTTC.

J is TRBJ2-7 and V is TRBV18, with TRBD2 matching over 7 bases. From germline, CDR1 is KGHSH and CDR2 LQKENI. The CDR3 totals 15 residues. The junction had 9 bases not matched to a gene; V was cut back by 3 bases and J by 4 bases. The CDR3 DNA is TGTGCCAGCTCACCCGGGACTACGTCCCTTTACGAGCAGTACTTC. Translating gives CASSPGTTSLYEQYF.

CDR3 sequence: CASNNAQANYGYTF. CDR3 DNA sequence: TGTGCCAGCAATAACGCACAAGCTAACTATGGCTACACCTTC. The chain uses TRBV2 and TRBJ1-2; D call uncertain. V was pared by 7 bases and J by 0 bases, with 12 bases between. CDR1 SNHLY and CDR2 FYNNEI come from the germline V gene. This CDR3 comprises 14 residues.

The gene calls are TRBV6-5 and TRBJ2-2; maybe TRBD1 (7 bases). There are 14 residues in the CDR3. With 5 bases removed from V and 6 bases from J, the gap between germline ends came to 13 bases. The germline CDR1 and CDR2 sequences are MNHEY and SVGAGI. CDR3 nucleotides: TGTGCCAGCAGTCAACAGGGGAGGTCCGGGGAGCTGTTTTTT. Its translation: CASSQQGRSGELFF.

This chain links TRBV30 with TRBJ2-7, with D tentatively TRBD2 (6 bases). Per the germline V gene, CDR1 is GTSNPN and CDR2 is SVGIG (reference sequence). Trimming took 0 bases from V and 6 from J, leaving 6 bases between them. The CDR3 totals 11 residues. DNA for the CDR3: TGTGCCTGGAGTGTGGGGGGCGAGCAGTACTTC. This sequence encodes CAWSVGGEQYF.

Only one count was recorded for this clone. This chain uses TRBV10-2 with TRBJ2-7; 9 positions match TRBD1. This CDR3 spans 13 amino acids. The germline V gene encodes CDR1 WSHSY and CDR2 SAAADI. Unmatched junction bases numbered 6, after V lost 7 bases and J lost 5 bases. The CDR3 spells CASNGQGMDEQYF. The CDR3 region has the DNA TGCGCCAGCAATGGACAGGGGATGGACGAGCAGTACTTC.

This clone was recorded once. This chain links TRBV10-3 with TRBJ1-3, with 7 bases matching TRBD1. CDR3 length equals 14 residues. Germline V gene data show CDR1 as ENHRY and CDR2 as SYGVKD. V lost 8 bases and J lost 0; bases outside the gene matches: 4. Here the CDR3 reads CAIRQGVSGNTIYF. The CDR3 DNA is TGTGCCATCCGACAGGGCGTCTCTGGAAACACCATATATTTT.

The chain links TRBV11-2 to TRBJ1-3; D is unresolved. The CDR3 runs to 14 residues. V was shortened by 0 bases and J by 0 bases, with 3 bases between the two germline ends. Germline-derived CDR1 and CDR2 are SGHAT and FQNNGV. The CDR3 coding sequence is TGTGCCAGCAGCTTAGAGCGCTCTGGAAACACCATATATTTT. Amino acids: CASSLERSGNTIYF. The full variable domain, in which reference TRBV11-2 and TRBJ1-3 provide the parts outside the CDR3, is EAGVAQSPRYKIIEKRQSVAFWCNPISGHATLYWYQQILGQGPKLLIQFQNNGVVDDSQLPKDRFSAERLKGVDSTLKIQPAKLEDSAVYLCASSLERSGNTIYFGEGSWLTVV.

V gene TRBV18 combines with J gene TRBJ2-1; 8 nucleotides agree with TRBD1. The CDR3 runs 14 residues. Germline-derived CDR1 and CDR2 are KGHSH and LQKENI. The ends lost 1 base at V and 7 bases at J; junction bases unmatched: 3. CDR3 nucleotide sequence: TGTGCCAGCTCACCACTTCAGGGGGCGAATGAGCAGTTCTTC. Translating it yields CASSPLQGANEQFF.

V and J are TRBV9 and TRBJ1-2; 7 nucleotides match TRBD1. The V segment lost 0 bases and the J segment 2 bases; nucleotides outside the gene matches: 7. From germline, CDR1 is SGDLS and CDR2 YYNGEE. CDR3 length equals 16 residues. DNA for the CDR3: TGTGCCAGCAGCGTAGGGCTGGGCAGGGGGAACTATGGCTACACCTTC. Amino acid sequence: CASSVGLGRGNYGYTF.

The gene calls are TRBV7-2 and TRBJ2-5; D is undetermined. Trimming shortened V by 2 bases and J by 2 bases, and 15 bases separated the two germline ends. CDR1 SGHTA and CDR2 FQGNSA come from the germline V gene. The CDR3 extends over 16 amino acids. The CDR3: CASSLYILGSQETQYF. The CDR3 nucleotides are TGTGCCAGCAGCTTATATATTTTGGGCAGTCAAGAGACCCAGTACTTC.

The V call is TRBV7-8, the J call TRBJ2-7, with 9 positions matching TRBD1. The CDR3 extends over 14 amino acids. Germline V gene sequence: CDR1 SGHVS, CDR2 FQNEAQ. With 5 bases clipped from V and 8 bases from J, the junction kept 10 bases outside the gene matches. CDR3 nucleotide sequence: TGTGCCAGCAGCCCCGGGACAGGGTCAGGCAAGCAGTACTTC. As protein: CASSPGTGSGKQYF.

V usage is TRBV2 and J usage is TRBJ2-3; D not certain. The CDR3 is made up of 10 amino acids. The germline V gene has CDR1 SNHLY and CDR2 FYNNEI. V was clipped by 4 bases and J by 10 bases, with 6 bases between them. The CDR3 region is CASSALSQYF. CDR3 in DNA: TGTGCCAGCAGTGCTCTGTCGCAGTATTTT.